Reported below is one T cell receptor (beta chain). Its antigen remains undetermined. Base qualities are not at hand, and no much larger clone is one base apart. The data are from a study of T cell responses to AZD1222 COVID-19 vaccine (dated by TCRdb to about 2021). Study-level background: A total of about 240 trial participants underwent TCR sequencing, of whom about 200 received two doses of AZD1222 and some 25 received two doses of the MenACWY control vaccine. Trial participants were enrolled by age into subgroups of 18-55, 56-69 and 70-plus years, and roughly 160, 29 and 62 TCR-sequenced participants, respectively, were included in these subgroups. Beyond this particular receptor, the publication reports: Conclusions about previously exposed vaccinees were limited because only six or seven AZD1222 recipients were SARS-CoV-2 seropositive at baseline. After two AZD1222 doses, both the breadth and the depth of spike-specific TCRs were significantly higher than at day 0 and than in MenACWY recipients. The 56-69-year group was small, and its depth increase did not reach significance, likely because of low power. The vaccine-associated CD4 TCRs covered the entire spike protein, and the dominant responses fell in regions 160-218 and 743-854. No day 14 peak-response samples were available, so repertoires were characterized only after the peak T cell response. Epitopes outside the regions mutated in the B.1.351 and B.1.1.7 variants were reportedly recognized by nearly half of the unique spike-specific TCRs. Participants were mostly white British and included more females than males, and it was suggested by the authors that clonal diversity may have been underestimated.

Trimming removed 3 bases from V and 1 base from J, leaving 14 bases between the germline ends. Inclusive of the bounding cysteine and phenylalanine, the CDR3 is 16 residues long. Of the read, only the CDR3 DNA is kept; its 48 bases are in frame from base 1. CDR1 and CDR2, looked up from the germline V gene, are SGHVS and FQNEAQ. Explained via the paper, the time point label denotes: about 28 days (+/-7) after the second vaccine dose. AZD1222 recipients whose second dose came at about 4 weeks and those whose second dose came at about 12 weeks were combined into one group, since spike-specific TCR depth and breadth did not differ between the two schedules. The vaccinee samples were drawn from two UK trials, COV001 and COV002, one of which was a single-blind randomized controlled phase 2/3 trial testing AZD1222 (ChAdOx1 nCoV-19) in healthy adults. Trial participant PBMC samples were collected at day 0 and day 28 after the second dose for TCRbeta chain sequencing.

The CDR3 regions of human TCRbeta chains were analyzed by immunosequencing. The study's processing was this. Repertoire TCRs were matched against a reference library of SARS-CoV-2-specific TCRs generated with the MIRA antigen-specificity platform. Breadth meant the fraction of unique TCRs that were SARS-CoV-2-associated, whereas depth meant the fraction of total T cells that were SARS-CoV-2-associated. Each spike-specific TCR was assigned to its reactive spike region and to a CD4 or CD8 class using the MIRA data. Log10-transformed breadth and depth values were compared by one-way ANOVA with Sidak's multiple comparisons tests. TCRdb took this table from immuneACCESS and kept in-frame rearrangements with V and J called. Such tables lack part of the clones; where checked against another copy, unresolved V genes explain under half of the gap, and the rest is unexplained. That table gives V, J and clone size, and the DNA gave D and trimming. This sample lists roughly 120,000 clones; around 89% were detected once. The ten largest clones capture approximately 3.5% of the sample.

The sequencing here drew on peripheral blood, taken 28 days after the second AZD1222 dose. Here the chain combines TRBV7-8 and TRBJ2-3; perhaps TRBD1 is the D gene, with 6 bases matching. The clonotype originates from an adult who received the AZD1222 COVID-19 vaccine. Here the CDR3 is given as CASSFRQDWGTDTQYF. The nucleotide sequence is TGTGCCAGCAGCTTCCGACAGGATTGGGGCACAGATACGCAGTATTTT.